These 16 T cell receptor beta chains came from one sample sequenced in a study of response to subunit inactivated influenza vaccine. TCRdb recomputed calls from the RT-PCR reads with MiXCR, one row per CDR3 protein. The data contain 650,000 to 700,000 distinct CDR3 sequences, approximately 14% of them seen just once; the ten biggest clones take up around 10%. The sequenced sample was PBMCs from blood, obtained 12 days after vaccination. The receptor source for this set is a man between 45 and 60 years old who received an inactivated influenza vaccine.

This clonotype was seen more than once but under ten times. The chain joins TRBV9 to TRBJ2-2, with D possibly being TRBD2 (6 bases). Germline values: CDR1 SGDLS, CDR2 YYNGEE. CDR3 length equals 14 residues. Trimming took off 0 bases at V and 7 bases at J, with 10 bases between the two ends. CDR3 region: CASSVASSVGELFF. CDR3 DNA sequence: TGTGCCAGCAGCGTAGCTTCTAGCGTCGGGGAGCTGTTTTTT.

The chain recombines TRBV6-5 with TRBJ2-1; TRBD2 agrees at 13 bases. Germline CDR1 reads MNHEY; CDR2 reads SVGAGI. The CDR3 is 16 residues long. The V and J ends lost 0 bases and 4 bases, in that order; junction bases with no gene match: 0. CDR3 region: CASSYSGLAGYNEQFF. For the CDR3, the DNA is TGTGCCAGCAGTTACTCGGGACTAGCGGGGTACAATGAGCAGTTCTTC.

In this sample, this clonotype turned up a few times. V usage is TRBV9 and J usage is TRBJ2-1, with D possibly TRBD1 on 6 matching bases. This CDR3 region has 15 residues. Germline CDR1 SGDLS, CDR2 YYNGEE. V shed 4 bases and J shed 3 bases, with 14 bases lying between them. In DNA form, the CDR3 reads TGTGCCAGCAGCTCCAGGCTAGGGGGCTACAATGAGCAGTTCTTC. It yields the protein CASSSRLGGYNEQFF.

This chain joins TRBV11-2 and TRBJ2-7; 11 bases align to TRBD2. V gave up 3 bases and J gave up 7 bases; unmatched junction bases: 8. Germline CDR1 reads SGHAT; CDR2 reads FQNNGV. The CDR3 is 15 amino acids. CDR3 sequence: CASSFSGRASWEQYF. In nucleotides, the CDR3 is TGTGCCAGCAGCTTTAGCGGGAGGGCCTCGTGGGAGCAGTACTTC.

This clonotype has only a few counts. V is TRBV18 and J is TRBJ2-2; D is undetermined. This CDR3 region has 17 residues. V was cut by 1 base and J by 0 bases, with 12 bases left in between. Germline V CDR1 and CDR2: KGHSH, LQKENI. The CDR3 loop reads CASSPQGTNTNTGELFF. For the CDR3, the DNA is TGTGCCAGCTCACCACAGGGCACCAATACGAACACCGGGGAGCTGTTTTTT.

The rearrangement links TRBV5-1 to TRBJ2-7; tentatively, D is TRBD1 (5 bases). Per germline, CDR1 SGHRS and CDR2 YFSETQ. The length of the CDR3 is 15 residues. The V end lost 0 bases, the J end lost 4 bases, and 14 bases lay between the germline ends. CDR3 sequence: CASSLAATGSYEQYF. The CDR3, as DNA: TGCGCCAGCAGCTTGGCCGCAACAGGATCTTACGAGCAGTACTTC. Full variable domain (outside the CDR3, taken from reference TRBV5-1 and TRBJ2-7): KAGVTQTPRYLIKTRGQQVTLSCSPISGHRSVSWYQQTPGQGLQFLFEYFSETQRNKGNFPGRFSGRQFSNSRSEMNVSTLELGDSALYLCASSLAATGSYEQYFGPGTRLTVT.

The chain is built from TRBV5-1 and TRBJ2-1; D might be TRBD1 (6 bases). Germline V gene lookup returns CDR1 SGHRS and CDR2 YFSETQ. With 6 bases removed from V and 5 bases from J, the gap between germline ends came to 12 bases. The CDR3 extends over 13 amino acids. The CDR3 DNA is TGCGCCAGCAAGAACAGGGACCACAATGAGCAGTTCTTC. Amino acids: CASKNRDHNEQFF.

The chain links TRBV5-8 to TRBJ1-5; no firm D call. With 2 bases removed from V and 9 bases from J, the gap between germline ends came to 12 bases. CDR1 is SGHTS, CDR2 YDEGEE, per germline. This CDR3 is 13 amino acids long. For the CDR3, the DNA is TGTGCCAGCAGCTTCGGACGAGGACGGCCCCAGCATTTT. It yields the protein CASSFGRGRPQHF.

This clonotype was counted ten times or more. The chain links TRBV12-3 or TRBV12-4 to TRBJ2-5; D is perhaps TRBD1 (7 bases). V was shortened by 5 bases and J by 2 bases, with 15 bases between the two germline ends. The CDR3 loop spans 15 amino acids. CDR3: CASSLLTGRQETQYF. The CDR3 DNA follows: TGTGCCAGCAGTCTCTTGACAGGGAGGCAAGAGACCCAGTACTTC.

The V gene is TRBV12-3 or TRBV12-4, the J gene TRBJ2-3; D ambiguous. Trimming shortened V by 7 bases and J by 0 bases, and 14 bases separated the two germline ends. CDR3 length: 15 residues. CDR3 protein: CASTHYSSSTDTQYF. The CDR3 DNA sequence: TGTGCCAGCACCCACTATAGTTCTAGCACAGATACGCAGTATTTT.

This clonotype was counted between two and nine times. The rearrangement uses TRBV7-9 and TRBJ2-3; D is ambiguous. CDR1 and CDR2 from the germline V gene are SEHNR and FQNEAQ (reference sequence). V lost 4 bases to trimming and J lost 4 bases, with 9 bases between them. The CDR3 has 13 amino acids. For the CDR3, the DNA is TGTGCCAGCAGCTCCCCGGTGGCAGATACGCAGTATTTT. This encodes CASSSPVADTQYF.

The CDR3 sequence is CASKTNRDPYYGYTF. CDR3 bases: TGTGCCAGCAAAACGAACCGGGACCCCTACTATGGCTACACCTTC. The chain joins TRBV12-3 or TRBV12-4 to TRBJ1-2, with D possibly TRBD1 on 5 matching bases. The length of the CDR3 is 15 residues. Between the trimmed V and J ends, which lost 7 bases and 3 bases, there was a span of 18 bases.

In this sample, this clonotype turned up a few times. The V call is TRBV20-1, the J call TRBJ2-1; D might be TRBD1 or TRBD2, each matching 5 bases. CDR1 is DFQATT, CDR2 SNEGSKA, per germline (reference sequence). The CDR3 sequence is 15 residues long. With 1 base removed from V and 0 bases from J, the gap between germline ends came to 10 bases. CDR3 residues: CSARGRGDSYNEQFF. Here the CDR3 DNA reads TGCAGTGCTAGAGGGAGAGGGGACTCCTACAATGAGCAGTTCTTC.

This chain joins TRBV2 and TRBJ2-1; 14 bases are shared with TRBD2. CDR1 SNHLY and CDR2 FYNNEI come from the germline V gene. The CDR3 is 18 residues long. Germline trimming cut 6 bases from V and 0 bases from J; bases unmatched to any gene: 7. The CDR3: CASRGTSGGQSSYNEQFF. The CDR3 region has the DNA TGTGCCAGCAGGGGGACTAGCGGGGGCCAGAGCTCCTACAATGAGCAGTTCTTC.

This clonotype was seen a few times. The V call is TRBV11-2, the J call TRBJ2-1; TRBD2 agrees at 11 bases. Losses at the gene ends were 5 bases for V and 1 base for J; bases not matched to a gene: 4. The CDR3 sequence is 16 residues long. Germline assignment: CDR1 SGHAT and CDR2 FQNNGV. The CDR3 spells CASSQLAGVSYNEQFF. The CDR3 region has the DNA TGTGCCAGCAGCCAACTAGCGGGAGTTTCCTACAATGAGCAGTTCTTC.

V usage is TRBV6-2 or TRBV6-3 and J usage is TRBJ1-1; D remains ambiguous. The CDR3 totals 12 residues. Per the germline V gene, CDR1 is MNHEY and CDR2 is SVGEGT. V was trimmed by 1 base and J by 5 bases, leaving 5 bases between them. As DNA, the CDR3 is TGTGCCAGCAGTTACTTTAGGACTGAAGCTTTCTTT. The encoded protein is CASSYFRTEAFF.